The present entry profiles one TCR beta chain with its context. Its binding antigen is unknown. No clone much larger than this one lies a single base away; base qualities are absent. The sample originates from a study of multiple sclerosis patients with progressive multifocal leukoencephalopathy (dated by TCRdb to the late 2010s). Concerning the study at large: Controls were five or six natalizumab-treated MS patients who did not develop PML, sampled longitudinally. The study examined peripheral T and B cells of MS patients who developed PML (4 under natalizumab, 1 after alemtuzumab) and treated patients who did not. From before therapy, through 6 and 12 months, up to PML onset, two natalizumab-treated patients who later developed PML were tracked longitudinally. The goal of the study was to detect any JC virus-specific or public T-cell expansions that arose at the time of PML onset.

What the work shows at the level of the full study, not this receptor alone: In most PML patients, lower normalized Shannon entropy suggested less diverse TRB repertoires, while the natalizumab-treated controls had values close to 1. Because the cohort was small and descriptive, it remained unclear whether the findings reflect JC virus infection or general immunocompromise. TRB clones above 0.5% frequency appeared only in PML patients, but expanded clones at PML onset were already present before and during natalizumab therapy. Only peripheral blood was analyzed, although cerebrospinal fluid or brain lymphocytes might be more informative for natalizumab-associated PML. When PML developed, no shared TRBV or TRBJ gene usage and no preferred TRBV-TRBJ pairings were found.

In the paper's terms, the time point label means: before natalizumab initiation. Every listed patient had received interferon beta before, and every PML patient was female. T0 blood samples were collected before the first natalizumab infusion. Ficoll-Hypaque density gradient centrifugation was used to isolate peripheral blood mononuclear cells. Using the immunoSEQ two-step multiplex PCR at survey-level depth, TRB CDR3 regions were amplified from genomic DNA. Synthetic inline TR CDR3 controls covering all V-J pairings were spiked into each PCR so that template counts could be estimated and amplification bias removed. Reads were processed so that amplification and sequencing bias were reduced, and quantification was performed against synthetic TR CDR3 analogs. As for the original processing: Raw data were processed in ImmunoSEQ Analyzer, removing out-of-frame sequences and CDR3s with stop codons, and genes were named by IMGT nomenclature. Normalized Shannon entropy, defined as 1 minus Pielou's evenness, served as the summary measure of repertoire diversity. Two TRB sequences were counted as identical only if the two sequences had the same V gene, J gene and CDR3. Public PML clonotypes were defined as CDR3s shared by two or more PML-onset samples but absent from earlier samples, from controls, and from public databases. CDR3 amino acid composition by position was analyzed with Skylign using the observed count method. This immuneACCESS table, as held by TCRdb, lists in-frame sequences with V and J called but not all clones. Of the missing ones, under half trace to an unresolved V gene in checked studies; the others have no known cause. D and trimming were read from the DNA, whereas the V and J calls and clone size are those reported in that table. The sample profile shows 25,000 to 35,000 clones; nearly 95% of them were found once. Around 1.8% of the sample is in the top ten clones.

The sequence was collected from a man aged 25 to 45 with multiple sclerosis. Sequences were obtained from PBMCs.

The CDR3 has the sequence CASSPTGGRADTQYF. The sequenced DNA is TGTGCCAGCAGCCCCACCGGGGGACGAGCAGATACGCAGTATTTT. Here the chain combines TRBV7-3 and TRBJ2-3; D gene: possibly TRBD2, on 6 matching bases. Including cysteine and phenylalanine, the CDR3 has 15 amino acids. The entry retains the CDR3 DNA only, 45 bases that are in frame from base 1. The trim is 5 bases for V and 4 bases for J, with a gap of 16 bases between the germline ends. The germline V gene gives CDR1 as SGHTA and CDR2 as FQGTGA.